The 17 T cell receptor beta chains given below trace back to one sample, sequenced in a study of shared clonotypes between healthy human individuals. The method was immunoSEQ multiplex PCR; TCRdb's version includes in-frame clones alone and lacks a portion of them. The sample contains about half a million clones, approximately 79% of which appear only once. Material: PBMCs. These receptors originate from a woman in her forties in good health. Some clones in this sample may be carry-over from other donors' samples.

This chain's CDR3 is CASSVGGELNNEQFF. Written as DNA, the CDR3 is TGTGCCAGCAGCGTAGGAGGGGAGCTGAACAATGAGCAGTTCTTC. The chain combines TRBV9 with TRBJ2-1, with D possibly being TRBD1 or TRBD2 (5 bases each). CDR1 is SGDLS, CDR2 YYNGEE, per germline. Trimming took 0 bases from V and 5 from J, leaving 12 bases between them. The CDR3 length is 15 residues.

About this clone: The identical CDR3 is also encoded by other nucleotide sequences in the sample. CDR3 bases: TGTGCCAGCAGCTCCTCAAGCGGGAGGGCCTACAATGAGCAGTTCTTC. It specifies CASSSSSGRAYNEQFF. The chain employs TRBV28 and TRBJ2-1; 10 bases map to TRBD2. The V gene end was trimmed by 6 bases and the J gene end by 2 bases; junction bases not matched to a gene: 7. Germline V gene data show CDR1 as MDHEN and CDR2 as SYDVKM. The CDR3 extends over 16 amino acids.

This clone has just one count. V and J are TRBV5-1 and TRBJ2-1; TRBD2 aligns across 7 bases. CDR1 SGHRS and CDR2 YFSETQ come from the germline V gene. V dropped 1 base and J dropped 0; count of bases not matched to a gene: 1. CDR3 length: 15 amino acids. The CDR3 loop reads CASSLSGTSYNEQFF. As DNA, the CDR3 is TGCGCCAGCAGCTTGAGCGGGACCTCCTACAATGAGCAGTTCTTC.

The V and J genes are TRBV5-6 and TRBJ1-2; D unresolved. The germline CDR1 and CDR2 sequences are SGHDT and YYEEEE. V was clipped by 4 bases and J by 4 bases, with 14 bases between them. The CDR3 is made up of 14 amino acids. This CDR3 is CASSPTTLSYGYTF. The CDR3 DNA sequence: TGTGCCAGCAGCCCCACTACCCTCTCCTATGGCTACACCTTC.

V and J are TRBV18 and TRBJ2-5; the D gene could be TRBD1 or TRBD2 (5 bases each). This CDR3 has 15 amino acids. Germline CDR1 is KGHSH and CDR2 is LQKENI. V lost 3 bases to trimming and J lost 5 bases, with 16 bases between them. The CDR3 protein is CASSPPSGTRETQYF. The CDR3 nucleotides read TGTGCCAGCTCACCCCCGTCAGGGACGAGGGAGACCCAGTACTTC.

This CDR3 is CASRLARRRRVAGYTF. The CDR3, as DNA: TGTGCAAGTCGCTTAGCGAGACGACGTCGTGTGGCTGGCTACACCTTC. This chain links TRBV12-2 with TRBJ1-2. TRBV12-2 is designated a pseudogene. The CDR3 contains 16 residues.

The V gene is TRBV19, the J gene TRBJ2-3; 9 positions match TRBD1. J lost 4 bases, V lost 4 bases, and 9 bases had no gene match. This CDR3 comprises 16 residues. The germline V gene encodes CDR1 LNHDA and CDR2 SQIVND (reference sequence). The CDR3 loop is CASSTNRGPTPDTQYF. In nucleotides, the CDR3 is TGTGCCAGTAGTACAAACAGGGGGCCCACCCCAGATACGCAGTATTTT.

This clone came up a few times. The chain carries TRBV11-3 and TRBJ2-5, with D perhaps TRBD2 (5 bases). Germline CDR1 SGHNT, CDR2 YENEEA. The CDR3 contains 14 residues. Trimming took 3 bases from V and 1 from J, leaving 9 bases between them. The CDR3 spells CASSFDGGQETQYF. The CDR3 DNA sequence: TGTGCCAGCAGCTTCGACGGAGGCCAAGAGACCCAGTACTTC.

V and J are TRBV9 and TRBJ2-3; tentatively, D is TRBD1 (6 bases). The CDR3 spans 16 residues. Trimming removed 0 bases from V and 5 bases from J, with 16 bases in between. From germline, CDR1 is SGDLS and CDR2 YYNGEE. The CDR3 loop reads CASSVEGGSRLDTQYF. For the CDR3, the DNA is TGTGCCAGCAGCGTAGAAGGGGGATCTAGGTTAGATACGCAGTATTTT. Together with reference TRBV9 and TRBJ2-3, the CDR3 gives the full variable domain: DSGVTQTPKHLITATGQRVTLRCSPRSGDLSVYWYQQSLDQGLQFLIQYYNGEERAKGNILERFSAQQFPDLHSELNLSSLELGDSALYFCASSVEGGSRLDTQYFGPGTRLTVL.

This clone appeared a few times. The chain couples TRBV30 to TRBJ1-6, with D possibly matching TRBD1 (6 bases). The germline gives CDR1 GTSNPN, CDR2 SVGIG (reference sequence). This CDR3 is 13 amino acids long. V was clipped by 4 bases and J by 5 bases, with 9 bases between them. The CDR3 protein is CAWKQGDNSPLHF. The CDR3 region has the DNA TGTGCCTGGAAACAGGGAGATAATTCACCCCTCCACTTT.

On this clone: A read error may be the cause here, since a much bigger clone is one base away. Other DNA sequences of this sample code for an identical CDR3. This sequence joins TRBV2 and TRBJ1-4, with 7 bases matching TRBD1. This CDR3 region has 14 residues. The germline V gene has CDR1 SNHLY and CDR2 FYNNEI. CDR3: CASTWNRGNEKLFF. The CDR3 bases are TGTGCCAGCACCTGGAACAGGGGTAATGAAAAGCTGTTTTTT.

The V call is TRBV27, the J call TRBJ2-6, with D perhaps matching TRBD1 (5 bases). The CDR3 has 16 residues. The ends were cut back, 5 bases at V and 1 base at J, with 12 bases in the middle. Germline assignment: CDR1 MNHEY and CDR2 SMNVEV (reference sequence). In DNA form, the CDR3 reads TGTGCCAGCAGTCTATGGGGCGGTTCTGGGGCCAACGTCCTGACTTTC. Translating it yields CASSLWGGSGANVLTF. Based on the CDR3 plus reference TRBV27 and TRBJ2-6, the full variable domain is EAQVTQNPRYLITVTGKKLTVTCSQNMNHEYMSWYRQDPGLGLRQIYYSMNVEVTDKGDVPEGYKVSRKEKRNFPLILESPSPNQTSLYFCASSLWGGSGANVLTFGAGSRLTVL.

The V and J genes are TRBV7-9 and TRBJ2-2, with D perhaps matching TRBD2 (6 bases). The V end lost 7 bases, the J end lost 4 bases, and 13 bases lay between the germline ends. The CDR3 contains 14 residues. Looked up from germline, CDR1 is SEHNR and CDR2 is FQNEAQ (reference sequence). Here the CDR3 reads CASTDLASTGELFF. The CDR3 DNA sequence: TGTGCCAGCACAGACCTAGCGAGCACCGGGGAGCTGTTTTTT.

The gene calls are TRBV28 and TRBJ2-3; 8 bases line up with TRBD1. Per the germline V gene, CDR1 is MDHEN and CDR2 is SYDVKM. Trimming took 5 bases from V and 2 from J; bases not matched to a gene: 3. This CDR3 comprises 14 residues. The CDR3 sequence is CASSIQGATDTQYF. In nucleotides, the CDR3 is TGTGCCAGCAGTATTCAGGGGGCCACAGATACGCAGTATTTT.

This sequence joins TRBV6-6 and TRBJ1-2, with 7 nucleotides matching TRBD1. Per the germline V gene, CDR1 is MNHNY and CDR2 is SVGAGI (reference sequence). V shed 7 bases, J shed 8 bases, and the junction held 16 bases outside the gene matches. The CDR3 length is 15 residues. The CDR3, as DNA: TGTGCCAGCACCGAAATTACAGGGGAAGTTTTGGGCTACACCTTC. Its protein product is CASTEITGEVLGYTF.

The chain employs TRBV5-1 and TRBJ1-1, with 10 bases matching TRBD1. CDR1 and CDR2 from the germline V gene are SGHRS and YFSETQ. This CDR3 is 15 amino acids long. The J segment lost 1 base and the V segment lost 4 bases, leaving 4 bases of the junction unmatched. DNA for the CDR3: TGCGCCAGCAGCACGGGACAGGGGAAGAACACTGAAGCTTTCTTT. Its protein product is CASSTGQGKNTEAFF.

This sequence joins TRBV5-4 and TRBJ2-1; 8 bases line up with TRBD2. Germline CDR1 reads SGHNT; CDR2 reads YYREEE (reference sequence). V lost 0 bases, J lost 2 bases, and 1 base stayed unmatched. The CDR3 runs 15 residues. CDR3 sequence reads: CASSLVRGAYNEQFF. The CDR3 nucleotides are TGTGCCAGCAGCTTGGTGCGGGGGGCCTACAATGAGCAGTTCTTC.